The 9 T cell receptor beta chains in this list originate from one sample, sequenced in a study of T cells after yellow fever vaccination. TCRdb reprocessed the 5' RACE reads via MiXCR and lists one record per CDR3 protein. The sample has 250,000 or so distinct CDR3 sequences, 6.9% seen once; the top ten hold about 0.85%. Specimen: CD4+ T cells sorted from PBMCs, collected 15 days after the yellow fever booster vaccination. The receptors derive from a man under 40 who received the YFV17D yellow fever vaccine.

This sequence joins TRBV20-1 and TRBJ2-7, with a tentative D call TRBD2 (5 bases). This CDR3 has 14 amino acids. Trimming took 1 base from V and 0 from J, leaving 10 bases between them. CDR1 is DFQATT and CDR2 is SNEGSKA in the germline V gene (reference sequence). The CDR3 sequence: CSARGGLISYEQYF. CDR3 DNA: TGCAGTGCTAGAGGCGGGCTAATCTCCTACGAGCAGTACTTC.

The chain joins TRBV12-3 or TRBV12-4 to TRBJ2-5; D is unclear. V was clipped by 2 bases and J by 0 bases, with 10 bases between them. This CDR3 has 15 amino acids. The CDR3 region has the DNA TGTGCCAGCAGTTTATACAGAGACCACCAAGAGACCCAGTACTTC. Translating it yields CASSLYRDHQETQYF.

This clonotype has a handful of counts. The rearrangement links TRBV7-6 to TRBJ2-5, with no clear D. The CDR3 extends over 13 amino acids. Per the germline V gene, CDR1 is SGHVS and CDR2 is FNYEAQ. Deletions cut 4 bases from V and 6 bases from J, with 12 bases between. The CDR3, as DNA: TGTGCCAGCAGCTCGGAACCGGGTCAGACCCAGTACTTC. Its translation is CASSSEPGQTQYF.

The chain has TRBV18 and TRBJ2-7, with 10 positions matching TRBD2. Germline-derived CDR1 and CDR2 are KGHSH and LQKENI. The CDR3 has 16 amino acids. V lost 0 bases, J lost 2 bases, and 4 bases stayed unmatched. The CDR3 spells CASSPPLAGAPYEQYF. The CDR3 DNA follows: TGTGCCAGCTCACCACCGCTAGCGGGAGCCCCCTACGAGCAGTACTTC.

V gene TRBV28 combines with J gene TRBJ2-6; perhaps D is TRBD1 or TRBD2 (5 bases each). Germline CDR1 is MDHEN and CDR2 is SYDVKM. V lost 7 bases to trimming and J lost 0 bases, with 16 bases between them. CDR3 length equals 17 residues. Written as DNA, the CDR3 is TGTGCCAGCATAACGGGGCAGGGCCACTCTGGGGCCAACGTCCTGACTTTC. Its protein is CASITGQGHSGANVLTF.

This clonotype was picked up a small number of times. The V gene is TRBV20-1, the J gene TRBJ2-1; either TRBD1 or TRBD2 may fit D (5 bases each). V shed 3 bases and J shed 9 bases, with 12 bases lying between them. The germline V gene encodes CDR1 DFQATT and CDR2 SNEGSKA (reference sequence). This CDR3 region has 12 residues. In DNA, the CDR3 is TGCAGTGCTAGGGGTCCGGGGACTGAGCAGTTCTTC. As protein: CSARGPGTEQFF.

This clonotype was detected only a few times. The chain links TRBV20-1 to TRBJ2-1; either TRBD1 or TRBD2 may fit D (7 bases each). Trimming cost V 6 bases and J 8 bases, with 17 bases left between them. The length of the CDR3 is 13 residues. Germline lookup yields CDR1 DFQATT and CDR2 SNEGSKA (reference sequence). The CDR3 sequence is CSAIGPGGDEQFF. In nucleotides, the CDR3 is TGCAGTGCCATTGGACCAGGGGGGGATGAGCAGTTCTTC.

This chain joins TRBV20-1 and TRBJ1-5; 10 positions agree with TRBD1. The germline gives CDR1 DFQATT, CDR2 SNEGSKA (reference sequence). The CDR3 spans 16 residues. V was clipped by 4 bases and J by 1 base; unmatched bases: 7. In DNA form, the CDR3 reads TGCAGTGCTACGACAGGGGGCCCATCGAGCAATCAGCCCCAGCATTTT. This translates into CSATTGGPSSNQPQHF.

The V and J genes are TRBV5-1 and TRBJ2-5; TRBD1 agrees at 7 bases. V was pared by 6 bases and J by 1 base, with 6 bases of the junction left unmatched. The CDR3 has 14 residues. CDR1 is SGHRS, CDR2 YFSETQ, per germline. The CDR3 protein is CASKNGTAQETQYF. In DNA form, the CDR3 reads TGCGCCAGCAAAAACGGGACAGCCCAAGAGACCCAGTACTTC.